The 25 T cell receptor beta chains below were found in one sample sequenced in a study of T cells in localized non-small cell lung cancer. Sequencing was performed with immunoSEQ multiplex PCR; in TCRdb, only in-frame clones are kept and a portion is missing. The data show approximately 83,000 clones, with roughly 88% seen just once and over 4% held by the top ten. The input for sequencing was PBMCs, taken before any cancer treatment. The receptors were sampled from a woman between 35 and 70 years old with stage II squamous cell lung carcinoma.

Concerning this clone itself: Mismatch with germline at one junction end may stem from a read error. Other nucleotide sequences in the sample specify the same CDR3. This rearrangement joins TRBV19 to TRBJ2-7, with 8 bases that match TRBD1. Germline V gene sequence: CDR1 LNHDA, CDR2 SQIVND (reference sequence). The CDR3 length is 14 residues. The CDR3 loop reads CASSPGQVTYEQYF. For the CDR3, the DNA is TGTGCCAGTAGCCCGGGACAGGTAACCTACGAACAGTACTTC.

This clone was recorded once. V and J are TRBV15 and TRBJ2-3; D remains unclear. In germline, CDR1 is LNHNV, CDR2 YYDKDF (reference sequence). V was shortened by 0 bases and J by 6 bases, with 10 bases between the two germline ends. This CDR3 has 14 amino acids. The DNA for the CDR3 is TGTGCCACCAGCAGAGAGGTGGTGGGTGATACGCAGTATTTT. Its protein product is CATSREVVGDTQYF.

This clone occurred once. The rearrangement uses TRBV19 and TRBJ2-7, with 9 nucleotides matching TRBD1. V lost 7 bases to trimming and J lost 1 base; unmatched junction nucleotides: 8. The germline gives CDR1 LNHDA, CDR2 SQIVND (reference sequence). The CDR3 runs to 15 residues. The CDR3 DNA follows: TGTGCCAGTACCCCCGGGACAGGGCCTTCCTACGAGCAGTACTTC. Protein: CASTPGTGPSYEQYF.

This clone has just one count. The chain couples TRBV7-9 to TRBJ1-5; tentative D call: TRBD1 (6 bases). The CDR3 runs 15 residues. Germline V gene sequence: CDR1 SEHNR, CDR2 FQNEAQ (reference sequence). Trimming left V 1 base short and J 3 bases short, with 10 bases between. DNA of the CDR3: TGTGCCAGCAGCTTAGGACAGGCGTACAATCAGCCCCAGCATTTT. The encoded protein is CASSLGQAYNQPQHF.

The chain has TRBV9 and TRBJ1-5, with D hard to call. V lost 3 bases and J 0 bases, leaving 7 bases between the germline ends. This CDR3 contains 14 residues. Germline-derived CDR1 and CDR2 are SGDLS and YYNGEE. CDR3 sequence reads: CASSGGYSNQPQHF. The CDR3 bases are TGTGCCAGCAGCGGGGGTTATAGCAATCAGCCCCAGCATTTT.

The gene calls are TRBV28 and TRBJ1-5; a weak D match, TRBD1 (5 bases). Germline CDR1 and CDR2: MDHEN and SYDVKM. This CDR3 is built from 15 residues. Trimming shortened V by 6 bases and J by 5 bases, and 17 bases separated the two germline ends. In DNA form, the CDR3 reads TGTGCCAGCAGCCGCATAACTCCGGGGGATCAGCCCCAGCATTTT. Translation gives CASSRITPGDQPQHF. Looking up the rest from reference TRBV28 and TRBJ1-5 gives the full variable domain: DVKVTQSSRYLVKRTGEKVFLECVQDMDHENMFWYRQDPGLGLRLIYFSYDVKMKEKGDIPEGYSVSREKKERFSLILESASTNQTSMYLCASSRITPGDQPQHFGDGTRLSIL.

The rearrangement links TRBV6-5 to TRBJ1-3, with D uncertain. V gave up 6 bases and J gave up 0 bases, with 3 bases separating them. CDR1 MNHEY and CDR2 SVGAGI come from the germline V gene. The CDR3 runs 12 residues. The CDR3 sequence is CASRGSGNTIYF. The CDR3 DNA follows: TGTGCCAGCAGGGGCTCTGGAAACACCATATATTTT.

The V gene is TRBV9, the J gene TRBJ1-1; 8 nucleotides match TRBD1. The CDR3 has 15 amino acids. Germline trimming cut 0 bases from V and 1 base from J; bases unmatched to any gene: 2. Germline V lookup: CDR1 SGDLS, CDR2 YYNGEE. This chain's CDR3 is CASSVVTGGNTEAFF. The CDR3 nucleotides are TGTGCCAGCAGCGTAGTTACAGGGGGGAACACTGAAGCTTTCTTT.

The chain has TRBV19 and TRBJ1-4; no reliable D call. The CDR3 loop spans 13 amino acids. V was pared by 6 bases and J by 4 bases, with 9 bases between. Germline CDR1 LNHDA, CDR2 SQIVND (reference sequence). In nucleotides, the CDR3 is TGTGCCAGTAGGCAGCTTGATAATGAAAAACTGTTTTTT. This gives the protein CASRQLDNEKLFF.

The genes are TRBV28 and TRBJ1-2, with unresolved D. The germline V gene encodes CDR1 MDHEN and CDR2 SYDVKM. V lost 8 bases and J lost 7, with 17 bases in between. There are 13 residues in the CDR3. The CDR3 nucleotides are TGTGCCAGCTCCTTAAACCTCGAGGGTGGCTACACCTTC. Translating gives CASSLNLEGGYTF.

The rearrangement links TRBV5-5 to TRBJ1-1; TRBD1 might be the D (5 bases). Trimming stripped 5 bases from V and 0 bases from J, with 11 bases between. Germline lookup yields CDR1 SGHKS and CDR2 YYEKEE (reference sequence). This CDR3 has 14 residues. DNA for the CDR3: TGTGCCAGCAGGTTGACAGAAATGAACACTGAAGCTTTCTTT. This encodes CASRLTEMNTEAFF.

The chain has TRBV28 and TRBJ1-2; TRBD1 is a possible D gene (6 bases). The CDR3 spans 14 residues. Trimming pared 1 base from V and 4 bases from J, leaving 10 bases between. From germline, CDR1 is MDHEN and CDR2 SYDVKM. CDR3 sequence: CASSLSPGAYGYTF. The CDR3 DNA is TGTGCCAGCAGTTTATCCCCAGGGGCCTATGGCTACACCTTC.

This clone appeared once. The V and J genes are TRBV5-1 and TRBJ1-1; no definite D call. Deletions cut 4 bases from V and 5 bases from J, with 18 bases between. Per the germline V gene, CDR1 is SGHRS and CDR2 is YFSETQ. CDR3 length: 15 residues. The CDR3 is CASSPRPGSGTEAFF. The CDR3 region has the DNA TGCGCCAGCAGCCCCCGGCCTGGGAGTGGGACTGAAGCTTTCTTT.

The gene calls are TRBV5-6 and TRBJ2-2; D not resolved. V lost 1 base, J lost 1 base, and 5 bases lay in between. Per the germline V gene, CDR1 is SGHDT and CDR2 is YYEEEE. The CDR3 has 14 residues. The DNA of the CDR3 is TGTGCCAGCAGCTTGTTAGAGAACACCGGGGAGCTGTTTTTT. Residues: CASSLLENTGELFF.

The chain combines TRBV5-1 with TRBJ2-2; 7 nucleotides align to TRBD2. Germline assignment: CDR1 SGHRS and CDR2 YFSETQ. V shed 4 bases and J 1 base; nucleotides not matched to a gene: 4. The length of the CDR3 is 15 residues. DNA for the CDR3: TGCGCCAGCAGCCGGACTAGTCTGAACACCGGGGAGCTGTTTTTT. Its translation: CASSRTSLNTGELFF.

The rearrangement links TRBV7-6 to TRBJ1-1; D is ambiguous. CDR1 is SGHVS, CDR2 FNYEAQ, per germline. V lost 3 bases and J lost 1, with 15 bases in between. This CDR3 region has 16 residues. The CDR3 loop is CASSFSSRQENTEAFF. CDR3 DNA: TGTGCCAGCAGCTTCAGTTCTAGGCAGGAGAACACTGAAGCTTTCTTT.

The chain joins TRBV4-2 to TRBJ2-6; the D call may be TRBD1 or TRBD2 (5 bases each). The CDR3 length is 17 residues. Per the germline V gene, CDR1 is LGHNA and CDR2 is YNFKEQ. Trimming took off 0 bases at V and 4 bases at J, with 13 bases between the two ends. DNA for the CDR3: TGTGCCAGCAGCCAAGATTGGGCCGGGGCCGGGGCCAACGTCCTGACTTTC. Protein product: CASSQDWAGAGANVLTF.

The chain is built from TRBV9 and TRBJ2-3; 14 nucleotides match TRBD2. CDR3 length equals 15 residues. V was pared by 0 bases and J by 11 bases, with 5 bases of the junction left unmatched. Germline lookup yields CDR1 SGDLS and CDR2 YYNGEE. Here the CDR3 DNA reads TGTGCCAGCAGCGTAGGAGGGACTAGCGGGGGTGGGCAGTATTTT. Encoded protein: CASSVGGTSGGGQYF.

Note on this clone: The identical CDR3 is also encoded by other nucleotide sequences in the sample. The CDR3 DNA sequence: TGTGCCAGCAGCCCAAGGGGGCCAGATACGCAGTATTTT. Amino acid sequence: CASSPRGPDTQYF. V and J are TRBV7-9 and TRBJ2-3; the match to TRBD1 covers 7 bases. The length of the CDR3 is 13 residues. Germline CDR1 reads SEHNR; CDR2 reads FQNEAQ (reference sequence). With V trimmed by 5 bases and J by 4 bases, 3 bases remained unmatched.

The gene calls are TRBV28 and TRBJ1-6; D might be TRBD1 (6 bases). Germline CDR1 reads MDHEN; CDR2 reads SYDVKM. V was pared by 7 bases and J by 7 bases, with 14 bases between. This CDR3 is built from 14 residues. CDR3 bases: TGTGCCAGCACCCTACTAACAGGGAATTCACCCCTCCACTTT. This translates into CASTLLTGNSPLHF.

The chain combines TRBV28 with TRBJ1-1, with 7 bases matching TRBD1. V trimming: 6 bases; J trimming: 12 bases; junction bases outside the gene matches: 10. CDR1 MDHEN and CDR2 SYDVKM come from the germline V gene. CDR3 length: 12 residues. This CDR3 is CASSLIRDSPFF. The CDR3 DNA sequence: TGTGCCAGCAGCTTAATCCGGGACAGCCCTTTCTTT. The entire variable domain, with the rest obtained from reference TRBV28 and TRBJ1-1, is as follows: DVKVTQSSRYLVKRTGEKVFLECVQDMDHENMFWYRQDPGLGLRLIYFSYDVKMKEKGDIPEGYSVSREKKERFSLILESASTNQTSMYLCASSLIRDSPFFGQGTRLTVV.

V and J are TRBV5-5 and TRBJ1-1; TRBD1 is a possible D gene (5 bases). There are 14 residues in the CDR3. The V gene lost 4 bases and the J gene lost 1 base, with 11 bases spanning the gap. CDR1 is SGHKS, CDR2 YYEKEE, per germline (reference sequence). CDR3 DNA sequence: TGTGCCAGCAGCGGAATTACAGGGAACACTGAAGCTTTCTTT. Its translation is CASSGITGNTEAFF.

The chain employs TRBV7-9 and TRBJ1-2; possible D gene TRBD1, 6 bases. The length of the CDR3 is 17 residues. Trimming shortened V by 2 bases and J by 2 bases, and 18 bases separated the two germline ends. Germline V lookup: CDR1 SEHNR, CDR2 FQNEAQ (reference sequence). CDR3 sequence: CASSLRRGADENYGYTF. CDR3 coding DNA: TGTGCCAGCAGCTTAAGAAGGGGGGCAGATGAAAACTATGGCTACACCTTC.

The chain joins TRBV29-1 to TRBJ2-2; 7 bases line up with TRBD1. The V and J ends lost 0 bases and 0 bases, in that order; junction bases with no gene match: 7. Germline V CDR1 and CDR2: SQVTM, ANQGSEA. This CDR3 region has 17 residues. The CDR3 DNA reads as TGCAGCGTTGAAGATCAGTCCAGGGGGTCGAACACCGGGGAGCTGTTTTTT. This gives the protein CSVEDQSRGSNTGELFF.

The genes are TRBV7-6 and TRBJ2-2; either TRBD1 or TRBD2 may supply D (5 bases each). The germline V gene encodes CDR1 SGHVS and CDR2 FNYEAQ. The length of the CDR3 is 14 residues. V lost 6 bases and J 0 bases, leaving 8 bases between the germline ends. The CDR3 region is CASSRGPNTGELFF. CDR3 nucleotide sequence: TGTGCCAGCAGTCGGGGCCCGAACACCGGGGAGCTGTTTTTT.